This TCR beta chain was obtained from a study of T cell responses to AZD1222 COVID-19 vaccine (dated by TCRdb to the early 2020s). Context from the whole study: TCR sequencing was performed for 230 to 250 trial participants, of whom around 210 were given two doses of AZD1222 and some 26 were given two doses of MenACWY control vaccine. Trial participants were enrolled by age into 18-55, 56-69 and 70-plus year subgroups, with 148, 28 and 57 TCR-sequenced participants respectively.

The paper's findings and limits, for the study overall: The whole spike protein was spanned by vaccine-associated CD4 TCRs, and dominant responses were seen in regions 160-218 and 743-854. Because no day 14 peak-response samples were available, repertoires were characterized only after the peak T cell response. Most participants were white British and females outnumbered males, and the authors suggested that clonal diversity may have been underestimated. A significant rise in spike-specific TCR breadth and depth was observed after two AZD1222 doses relative to day 0 and relative to MenACWY recipients. Reportedly, almost half of the unique spike-specific TCRs recognized epitopes lying outside the regions that are mutated in the B.1.351 and B.1.1.7 variants. The 56-69-year group was small, and its depth increase did not reach significance, likely because of low power. Only five or six AZD1222 recipients were SARS-CoV-2 seropositive at baseline, limiting conclusions about previously exposed vaccinees.

Points on this clone: Its antigen is currently not known. No much larger clone is present one base from it, and per-base qualities are unavailable.

The time point label, as the study defines it: about 28 days (+/-7) after the second vaccine dose. In the paper's terms, the treatment or condition label means: meningococcal conjugate vaccine given as trial control. Vaccinee samples came from UK trials COV001 and COV002, including a single-blind randomized controlled phase 2/3 trial of AZD1222 (ChAdOx1 nCoV-19) in healthy adults. For TCRbeta chain sequencing, PBMC samples were collected from trial participants at day 0 and at day 28 after the second dose. The CDR3 regions of human TCRbeta chains were analyzed by immunosequencing. Under the source paper's analysis protocol: TCRs in the repertoires were matched against a reference library of SARS-CoV-2-specific TCRs that had been generated with the MIRA antigen-specificity platform. Breadth meant the fraction of unique TCRs that were SARS-CoV-2-associated, whereas depth meant the fraction of total T cells that were SARS-CoV-2-associated. Using the MIRA data, each spike-specific TCR was assigned both to the spike region to which the TCR was reactive and to a CD4 or CD8 class. Log10-transformed breadth and depth values were compared by one-way ANOVA with Sidak's multiple comparisons tests. TCRdb's version of the immuneACCESS table is confined to in-frame rearrangements and falls short of the full clone set. An unresolved V gene accounts for under half of the shortfall where checked; the remainder is of unknown origin. V, J and clone size reflect that table, while D and trimming were determined from the DNA. Here the sample has approximately 210,000 clones; approximately 94% occur a single time. In total, the top ten clones hold about 1.5% of the sample.

The CDR3 numbers 16 residues from cysteine through phenylalanine. Of all the DNA, just the CDR3 is kept, 48 bases in frame from base 1. V has 5 bases trimmed and J has 3 bases trimmed; junction bases matching no gene number 13. The germline V gene yields SGHRS for CDR1 and YFSETQ for CDR2. The V gene is TRBV5-1 and the J gene is TRBJ1-2, with 7 central nucleotides matching TRBD1. This receptor was taken from an adult who received the MenACWY meningococcal vaccine as a control. Specimen: peripheral blood, collected 28 days after the second dose of the MenACWY control vaccine. DNA sequence: TGCGCCAGCAGGATCGGACAGGTTTTCGGGGACTATGGCTACACCTTC. Its translation is CASRIGQVFGDYGYTF. The variable domain in full, with residues beyond the CDR3 obtained from the reference TRBV5-1 and TRBJ1-2 genes, is KAGVTQTPRYLIKTRGQQVTLSCSPISGHRSVSWYQQTPGQGLQFLFEYFSETQRNKGNFPGRFSGRQFSNSRSEMNVSTLELGDSALYLCASRIGQVFGDYGYTFGSGTRLTVV.